This entry concerns a single T cell receptor (beta chain). Arm-PCR of CDR3 regions and iRepertoire HTBI primers were the basis on which TCR beta libraries were built. TCRdb itself ran the multiplex PCR reads through MiXCR, one entry per CDR3 protein. This table holds about 620,000 distinct CDR3 sequences, 16% found once. Time point given: newly diagnosed GD, antithyroid drugs for less than 3 months. There was RNA extracted from PBMCs, and the TCR library was made from it. V lost 6 bases to trimming and J lost 4 bases, with 11 bases between them. Germline CDR1 reads DFQATT; CDR2 reads SNEGSKA (reference sequence). This CDR3 contains 12 residues. This record belongs to a study of regulatory T cells in long-lasting Graves disease. This sample also appeared in a second study, on T cells in Graves' hyperthyroidism and ophthalmopathy.

The receptor comes from a woman between 25 and 40 years old with Graves disease. The specimen comprised peripheral blood mononuclear cells (PBMCs), sampled at new diagnosis, from a patient treated with antithyroid drugs. The rearrangement uses TRBV20-1 and TRBJ2-3; D tentatively fits TRBD1 or TRBD2 (6 bases each). The DNA of the CDR3 is TGCAGTGCGAGGGGGGCCGCAGATACGCAGTATTTT. It translates to CSARGAADTQYF.